Below, one T cell receptor (beta chain) is given with its context. These data are taken from a study of blood T cell repertoires in COVID-19. Whole-study context: T cells, B-cell-depleted T cells, or PBMCs supplied cDNA or gDNA.

In germline, CDR1 is SGHRS, CDR2 YFSETQ. Trimming removed 1 base from V and 4 bases from J, with 11 bases in between. CDR3 length: 15 amino acids. Participants were aged 18 to 89 years from approximately 25 US areas. Recovered Cohort 3 donors showed two negative PCRs, clearance, or symptom resolution. Study processing details: The assay estimated nucleated cells by amplifying reference gene primers. The table came from immunoSEQ multiplex PCR; TCRdb's copy has only in-frame clones and leaves some out. V and J calls plus clone size are reproduced from that table; the DNA served to infer D and trimming. Counted here are approximately 150,000 clones, approximately 82% occurring once; the ten biggest clones make up around a sixth.

The TCR originated in a man in his 60s who had recovered from COVID-19. The sequenced material came from PBMCs or T cells enriched from blood (not recorded which). V gene TRBV5-1 combines with J gene TRBJ1-4; tentative D call: TRBD1 (5 bases). Here the CDR3 DNA reads TGCGCCAGCAGCTTGAGGCTCGGGGGTAATGAAAAACTGTTTTTT. Protein sequence: CASSLRLGGNEKLFF.